A selection of T cell receptor beta chains follows, all from one sample in a study of blood T cell repertoires in COVID-19. TCRdb keeps only in-frame clones here, not all; method: immunoSEQ multiplex PCR. The table has about 70,000 clones, around 86% seen once. Source material: peripheral blood. These receptors originate from a woman under 30 with acute or convalescent COVID-19. Both conserved end residues are part of each CDR3. The order of the fields is J gene, clone size, V gene, D gene, CDR3 DNA, CDR3 protein. The D gene is left open where the match is weak. The size entry is marked missing in some rows and otherwise reads once, few, many or a size class.

J gene: TRBJ2-2
clone size: NA
V gene: TRBV7-2
D gene: TRBD2
CDR3 DNA: TGTGCCAGCAGCTTCGCGGGGGTAGCGGGGGGAGGCACCGGGGAGCTGTTTTTT
CDR3 protein: CASSFAGVAGGGTGELFF

J gene: TRBJ1-2
clone size: NA
V gene: TRBV12-3/TRBV12-4
D gene: NA
CDR3 DNA: TGTGCCAGCAGTTTGGTGGTGCTAGGTGGCTACACCTTC
CDR3 protein: CASSLVVLGGYTF

J gene: TRBJ2-7
clone size: NA
V gene: TRBV6-5
D gene: NA
CDR3 DNA: TGTGCCAGCAGCGCAGGGACATCTTACGAGCAGTACTTC
CDR3 protein: CASSAGTSYEQYF

J gene: TRBJ1-2
clone size: NA
V gene: TRBV27
D gene: TRBD1
CDR3 DNA: TGTGCCAGCAGCCCCCGGACAGGCTCAGGGCACTATGGCTACACCTTC
CDR3 protein: CASSPRTGSGHYGYTF

J gene: TRBJ1-5
clone size: NA
V gene: TRBV6-5
D gene: NA
CDR3 DNA: TGTGCCAGCAAAGCGCCCCAGAGCAATCAGCCCCAGCATTTT
CDR3 protein: CASKAPQSNQPQHF

J gene: TRBJ2-1
clone size: NA
V gene: TRBV19
D gene: TRBD2
CDR3 DNA: TGTGCCAGTAGTATTATAGCGGGAGGGCCCAATGAGCAGTTCTTC
CDR3 protein: CASSIIAGGPNEQFF

J gene: TRBJ1-2
clone size: once
V gene: TRBV7-9
D gene: TRBD1
CDR3 DNA: TGTGCCAGCAGCATGGACAGGGGGACTTTAGCTAACTATGGCTACACCTTC
CDR3 protein: CASSMDRGTLANYGYTF

J gene: TRBJ1-5
clone size: NA
V gene: TRBV27
D gene: NA
CDR3 DNA: TGTGCCAGCGGACTAAATCAGCCCCAGCATTTT
CDR3 protein: CASGLNQPQHF

J gene: TRBJ2-2
clone size: NA
V gene: TRBV4-3
D gene: TRBD2
CDR3 DNA: TGCGCCAGCAGCCAAGGCGGGAGGGCAGGCGGGGAGCTGTTTTTT
CDR3 protein: CASSQGGRAGGELFF

J gene: TRBJ2-1
clone size: NA
V gene: TRBV5-1
D gene: NA
CDR3 DNA: TGCGCCAGCAGCTTTACAGGGTCGAGCTCCTACAATGAGCAGTTCTTC
CDR3 protein: CASSFTGSSSYNEQFF

J gene: TRBJ2-1
clone size: NA
V gene: TRBV7-2
D gene: TRBD2
CDR3 DNA: TGTGCCAGCAGCTTATACCCCGGGACTAGCGGATACAATGAGCAGTTCTTC
CDR3 protein: CASSLYPGTSGYNEQFF

J gene: TRBJ2-7
clone size: NA
V gene: TRBV7-2
D gene: NA
CDR3 DNA: TGTGCCAGCAGCCGCCCAGGGCTGCACGAGCAGTACTTC
CDR3 protein: CASSRPGLHEQYF

J gene: TRBJ1-1
clone size: NA
V gene: TRBV28
D gene: NA
CDR3 DNA: TGTGCCAGCAGTTACGTAGGACACTATTCAGCTTTCTTT
CDR3 protein: CASSYVGHYSAFF

J gene: TRBJ1-1
clone size: NA
V gene: TRBV27
D gene: NA
CDR3 DNA: TGTGCCAGCAGTTGGACAGCGAACACTGAAGCTTTCTTT
CDR3 protein: CASSWTANTEAFF

J gene: TRBJ1-5
clone size: NA
V gene: TRBV6-6
D gene: NA
CDR3 DNA: TGTGCCAGCAGTCAAGGGGAGCCCCAGCATTTT
CDR3 protein: CASSQGEPQHF

J gene: TRBJ2-1
clone size: NA
V gene: TRBV19
D gene: NA
CDR3 DNA: TGTGCCAGTAGTATTAGATACCCTTACAATGAGCAGTTCTTC
CDR3 protein: CASSIRYPYNEQFF

J gene: TRBJ1-3
clone size: NA
V gene: TRBV9
D gene: NA
CDR3 DNA: TGTGCCAGCAGCGTAGGACCAGGGTTTGGAAACACCATATATTTT
CDR3 protein: CASSVGPGFGNTIYF

J gene: TRBJ1-5
clone size: NA
V gene: TRBV6-1
D gene: NA
CDR3 DNA: TGTGCCAGCAGTGAAGTTATGAGTAATCAGCCCCAGCATTTT
CDR3 protein: CASSEVMSNQPQHF

J gene: TRBJ1-4
clone size: NA
V gene: TRBV5-1
D gene: NA
CDR3 DNA: TGCGCCAGCAGCTTGGAGTTAGCAGGGCGTAGTGAAAAACTGTTTTTT
CDR3 protein: CASSLELAGRSEKLFF

J gene: TRBJ2-1
clone size: NA
V gene: TRBV20-1
D gene: TRBD2
CDR3 DNA: TGCAGTGCTAGGACTAGCGAGCAGTTCTTC
CDR3 protein: CSARTSEQFF

J gene: TRBJ1-2
clone size: NA
V gene: TRBV5-4
D gene: TRBD1
CDR3 DNA: TGTGCCAGCAGCTTATCACAGGGGGCCGATGGCTACACCTTC
CDR3 protein: CASSLSQGADGYTF

J gene: TRBJ2-3
clone size: NA
V gene: TRBV3-1/TRBV3-2
D gene: TRBD2
CDR3 DNA: TGTGCCAGCAGCCAAGTTTTCCTAGCGGGAGTAGCCACAGATACGCAGTATTTT
CDR3 protein: CASSQVFLAGVATDTQYF

J gene: TRBJ1-1
clone size: NA
V gene: TRBV28
D gene: NA
CDR3 DNA: TGTGCCAGCAGTTTCTACTTGCCGGGCACTGAAGCTTTCTTT
CDR3 protein: CASSFYLPGTEAFF

J gene: TRBJ1-5
clone size: NA
V gene: TRBV19
D gene: NA
CDR3 DNA: TGTGCCAGCAGGGGCGGCAATCAGCCCCAGCATTTT
CDR3 protein: CASRGGNQPQHF

J gene: TRBJ1-4
clone size: NA
V gene: TRBV10-3
D gene: NA
CDR3 DNA: TGTGCCATCAGTGACAGGGACCAGGGGGAAAAACTGTTTTTT
CDR3 protein: CAISDRDQGEKLFF

J gene: TRBJ1-2
clone size: NA
V gene: TRBV27
D gene: NA
CDR3 DNA: TGTGCCAGCAGTGGAGGCGAATCTAACTATGGCTACACCTTC
CDR3 protein: CASSGGESNYGYTF

J gene: TRBJ1-6
clone size: NA
V gene: TRBV5-4
D gene: NA
CDR3 DNA: TGTGCCAGCAGCTTGGGCGGTTGGACAGCTAATAATTCACCCCTCCACTTT
CDR3 protein: CASSLGGWTANNSPLHF

J gene: TRBJ1-5
clone size: NA
V gene: TRBV7-2
D gene: TRBD1
CDR3 DNA: TGTGCCAGCAGTCAAACAGGGGGCACCAATCAGCCCCAGCATTTT
CDR3 protein: CASSQTGGTNQPQHF

J gene: TRBJ2-4
clone size: NA
V gene: TRBV2
D gene: TRBD1
CDR3 DNA: TGTGCCAGCAGTGAAGGAGTATGGACAGGGAGTACAAACATTCAGTACTTC
CDR3 protein: CASSEGVWTGSTNIQYF

J gene: TRBJ2-1
clone size: NA
V gene: TRBV5-4
D gene: NA
CDR3 DNA: TGTGCCAGCAGCTTGGGAGGTGGGTACCAAGGCTACAATGAGCAGTTCTTC
CDR3 protein: CASSLGGGYQGYNEQFF

J gene: TRBJ2-2
clone size: NA
V gene: TRBV19
D gene: TRBD1
CDR3 DNA: TGTGCCAGTTCTAGGGGCGGGACAGGGTACACCGGGGAGCTGTTTTTT
CDR3 protein: CASSRGGTGYTGELFF

J gene: TRBJ1-2
clone size: once
V gene: TRBV27
D gene: TRBD1
CDR3 DNA: TGTGCCACCAAGCCGCGACAGGGGGCCGCGGGCGGCTACACCTTC
CDR3 protein: CATKPRQGAAGGYTF

J gene: TRBJ2-5
clone size: NA
V gene: TRBV5-1
D gene: NA
CDR3 DNA: TGCGCCAGCAGCTTGGCCGGGGGACTGCAAGAGACCCAGTACTTC
CDR3 protein: CASSLAGGLQETQYF

J gene: TRBJ2-3
clone size: NA
V gene: TRBV3-1/TRBV3-2
D gene: TRBD2
CDR3 DNA: TGTGCCAGCAGCCAAGACCTAGCGGGAGCCCCGGGCCGAAGCACAGATACGCAGTATTTT
CDR3 protein: CASSQDLAGAPGRSTDTQYF

J gene: TRBJ1-3
clone size: once
V gene: TRBV19
D gene: NA
CDR3 DNA: TGTGCCAGTAGTATATCTTCCACGAGCTCTGGAAACACCATATATTTT
CDR3 protein: CASSISSTSSGNTIYF

J gene: TRBJ2-4
clone size: NA
V gene: TRBV20-1
D gene: NA
CDR3 DNA: TGCAGTGCTAGTATCCCCAGCGAGCCCAAAAACATTCAGTACTTC
CDR3 protein: CSASIPSEPKNIQYF

J gene: TRBJ1-4
clone size: NA
V gene: TRBV29-1
D gene: NA
CDR3 DNA: TGCAGCGTTGAGGAGAGGTTAGGTGAAAAACTGTTTTTT
CDR3 protein: CSVEERLGEKLFF

J gene: TRBJ2-3
clone size: NA
V gene: TRBV19
D gene: TRBD2
CDR3 DNA: TGTGCCAGTAGTGTAGGACTAGCGGATACGCAGTATTTT
CDR3 protein: CASSVGLADTQYF

J gene: TRBJ2-1
clone size: NA
V gene: TRBV7-9
D gene: TRBD1
CDR3 DNA: TGTGCCAGCAGCCCAGGGGGTGGGTCGTACAAGTACAATGAGCAGTTCTTC
CDR3 protein: CASSPGGGSYKYNEQFF

J gene: TRBJ2-5
clone size: NA
V gene: TRBV6-6
D gene: NA
CDR3 DNA: TGTGCCAGCAGTTACCTGGCAGGGGAGGGAGAGACCCAGTACTTC
CDR3 protein: CASSYLAGEGETQYF

J gene: TRBJ2-1
clone size: NA
V gene: TRBV9
D gene: TRBD2
CDR3 DNA: TGTGCCAGCAGCGTAGAGAGACTAGCGGGGACAAACAATGAGCAGTTCTTC
CDR3 protein: CASSVERLAGTNNEQFF

J gene: TRBJ1-1
clone size: once
V gene: TRBV7-2
D gene: NA
CDR3 DNA: TGTGCCAGCAGCTTAGCCGTGGACAGAAAAGCTTTCTTT
CDR3 protein: CASSLAVDRKAFF

J gene: TRBJ2-1
clone size: once
V gene: TRBV10-3
D gene: NA
CDR3 DNA: TGTGCCATCAGTGAGCCGGGGGAAAAGTTCTTC
CDR3 protein: CAISEPGEKFF

J gene: TRBJ1-5
clone size: NA
V gene: TRBV28
D gene: TRBD1
CDR3 DNA: TGTGCCAGCAGTTTAGGGACCGGGACAGGGCTCAATCAGCCCCAGCATTTT
CDR3 protein: CASSLGTGTGLNQPQHF

J gene: TRBJ1-2
clone size: once
V gene: TRBV27
D gene: TRBD1
CDR3 DNA: TGTGCCAGCAGTTTATCGGGGACAGGCAAATCGTATGGCTACACCTTC
CDR3 protein: CASSLSGTGKSYGYTF

J gene: TRBJ2-2
clone size: NA
V gene: TRBV5-1
D gene: TRBD2
CDR3 DNA: TGCGCCAGCAGCTTGAACCTAGGCGGGGGGATCGGGGAGCTGTTTTTT
CDR3 protein: CASSLNLGGGIGELFF

J gene: TRBJ2-7
clone size: NA
V gene: TRBV10-2
D gene: NA
CDR3 DNA: TGCGCCAGCGGCCGGGACACCGCCTACGAGCAGTACTTC
CDR3 protein: CASGRDTAYEQYF

J gene: TRBJ1-3
clone size: NA
V gene: TRBV18
D gene: TRBD1
CDR3 DNA: TGTGCCAGCTCACCACTCGACAGGGTTGGAAACACCATATATTTT
CDR3 protein: CASSPLDRVGNTIYF

J gene: TRBJ1-5
clone size: NA
V gene: TRBV6-5
D gene: NA
CDR3 DNA: TGTGCCAGCAGGGGAGGGCCTTATAGCAATCAGCCCCAGCATTTT
CDR3 protein: CASRGGPYSNQPQHF

J gene: TRBJ1-1
clone size: NA
V gene: TRBV18
D gene: NA
CDR3 DNA: TGTGCCAGCTCACCCGACAGGATGATCACTGAAGCTTTCTTT
CDR3 protein: CASSPDRMITEAFF

J gene: TRBJ2-3
clone size: NA
V gene: TRBV18
D gene: NA
CDR3 DNA: TGTGCCAGCTCACGCGACACAGATACGCAGTATTTT
CDR3 protein: CASSRDTDTQYF

J gene: TRBJ2-5
clone size: few
V gene: TRBV19
D gene: TRBD1
CDR3 DNA: TGTGCCAGTAGTATACAACAGGGGGCGGTGGAGACCCAGTACTTC
CDR3 protein: CASSIQQGAVETQYF

J gene: TRBJ2-7
clone size: NA
V gene: TRBV6-5
D gene: NA
CDR3 DNA: TGTGCCAGCAGTTCTGATCTATCGGGCGAGCAGTACTTC
CDR3 protein: CASSSDLSGEQYF

J gene: TRBJ2-2
clone size: NA
V gene: TRBV29-1
D gene: TRBD1
CDR3 DNA: TGCAGCGTCCCGGGACAGGGCCTTACCGGGGAGCTGTTTTTT
CDR3 protein: CSVPGQGLTGELFF